This TCR beta chain emerged from a study of T cells after yellow fever vaccination. Across the study: Researchers used SMART-Seq v4 Ultra Low Input to prepare fractions that had low cell numbers. Study-level points and caveats: Post-booster samples contained most primary-vaccination clones (just under 98% CD4, less than 90% CD8). The appearance of a small share of clonotypes in both CD4 and CD8 compartments was observed.

A remark on this clonotype: The target antigen is unknown.

TCRdb passed the 5' RACE reads through MiXCR, listing each CDR3 protein once. The table records 70,000 to 80,000 distinct CDR3 sequences, 7.3% of them present only once. This CDR3 contains 13 residues. The germline gives CDR1 LNHDA, CDR2 SQIVND (reference sequence). V lost 5 bases, J lost 4 bases, and 11 bases lay in between. The receptor's source is a man between 18 and 35 years old who received the YFV17D yellow fever vaccine. The rearrangement joins TRBV19 to TRBJ2-5; tentatively, D is TRBD1 or TRBD2 (5 bases each). This material consisted of CD8+ T cells sorted from PBMCs, taken 10 to 11 days after the first yellow fever vaccination. This CDR3 is CASSPTEGETQYF. The CDR3 coding sequence is TGTGCCAGTAGTCCGACAGAGGGAGAGACCCAGTACTTC.